The entry that follows covers one T cell receptor (beta chain) sequence. Its antigen remains unknown. Assay: immunoSEQ multiplex PCR; the TCRdb copy retains only in-frame clones and omits some. The data show 15,000 to 16,000 clones, 85% seen once. This sample was taken from a study of T cells in narcolepsy. About the research overall: Donors had narcolepsy type 1 or type 2, or were healthy controls. Study outcomes and limitations: In some patient and control memory CD4+ samples, autoreactive clones were absent.

This CDR3 comprises 11 residues. Per germline, CDR1 DFQATT and CDR2 SNEGSKA (reference sequence). The germline V and J ends were trimmed by 7 bases and 9 bases, with 13 bases remaining between them. The source is a human donor in good health. V is TRBV20-1 and J is TRBJ2-1; D is possibly TRBD2 (6 bases). Sequenced material: memory (CD45RA-) CD4+ T cells from blood. CDR3 DNA: TGCAGTGTCCCGGGGGAGGTTGAGCAGTTCTTC. As protein: CSVPGEVEQFF.